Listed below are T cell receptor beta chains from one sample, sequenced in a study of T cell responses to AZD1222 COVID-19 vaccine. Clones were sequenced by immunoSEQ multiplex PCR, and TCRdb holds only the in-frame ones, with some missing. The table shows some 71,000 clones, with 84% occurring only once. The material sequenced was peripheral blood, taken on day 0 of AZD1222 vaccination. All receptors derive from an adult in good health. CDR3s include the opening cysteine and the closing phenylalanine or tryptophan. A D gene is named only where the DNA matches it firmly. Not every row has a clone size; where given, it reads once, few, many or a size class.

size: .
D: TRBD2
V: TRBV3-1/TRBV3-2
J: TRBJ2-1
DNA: TGTGCCAGCAGCCAAGGAAGCGGGGGCAGGGATGAGCAGTTCTTC
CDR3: CASSQGSGGRDEQFF

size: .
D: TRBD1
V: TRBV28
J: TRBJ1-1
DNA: TGTGCCAGCAGTTTGGGAGCAGGGGGTGATTCGGCAGCTTTCTTT
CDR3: CASSLGAGGDSAAFF

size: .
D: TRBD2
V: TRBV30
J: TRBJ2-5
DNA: TGTGCCTGGGACAAGCGGGGGGGTCAAGAGACCCAGTACTTC
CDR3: CAWDKRGGQETQYF

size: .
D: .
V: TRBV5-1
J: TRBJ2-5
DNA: TGCGCCAGCAGCTTGGAGCCGGGACCCCAAGAGACCCAGTACTTC
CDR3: CASSLEPGPQETQYF

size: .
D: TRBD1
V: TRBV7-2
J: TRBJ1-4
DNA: TGTGCCAGCAGCTTAGGGTTGGCAGGGGGCGCTGAAAAACTGTTTTTT
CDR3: CASSLGLAGGAEKLFF

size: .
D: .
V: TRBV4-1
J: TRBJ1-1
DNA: TGCGCCAGCAGCCAAGATCTGAGTTCGGCTTTCTTT
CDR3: CASSQDLSSAFF

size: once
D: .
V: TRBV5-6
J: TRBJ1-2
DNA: TGTGCCAGCAGCTTGGCCGGGGAGCGGATCTATGGCTACACCTTC
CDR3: CASSLAGERIYGYTF

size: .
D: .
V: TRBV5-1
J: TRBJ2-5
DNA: TGCGCCAGCAGCTTGGGAGCTCGGGGGCAAGAGACCCAGTACTTC
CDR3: CASSLGARGQETQYF

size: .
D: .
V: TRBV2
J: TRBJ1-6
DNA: TGTGCCAGCGTAGGAGGGAATTCACCCCTCCACTTT
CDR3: CASVGGNSPLHF

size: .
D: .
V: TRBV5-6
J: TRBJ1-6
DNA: TGTGCCAGCAGAGGCTTTGGGGGGCCCAATAATTCACCCCTCCACTTT
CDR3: CASRGFGGPNNSPLHF

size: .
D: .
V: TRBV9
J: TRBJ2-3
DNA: TGTGCCAGCAGCACCGGAGTCTCTAGCACAGATACGCAGTATTTT
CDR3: CASSTGVSSTDTQYF

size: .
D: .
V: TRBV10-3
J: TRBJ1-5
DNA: TGTGCCATCAGTGAATGGGGAAATCAGCCCCAGCATTTT
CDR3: CAISEWGNQPQHF

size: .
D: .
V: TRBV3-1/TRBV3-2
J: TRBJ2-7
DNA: TGTGCCAGCAGCCGGACCGACAGTCTAAATGTCTACGAGCAGTACTTC
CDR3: CASSRTDSLNVYEQYF

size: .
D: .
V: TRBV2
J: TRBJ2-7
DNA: TGTGCCAGCAGTGAAAGGGAAAGGCAGGGAGTTTCCCAGTACTTC
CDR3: CASSERERQGVSQYF